A single sample is the source of the 16 T cell receptor beta chains below, sequenced in a study of blood T cell repertoires in COVID-19. Repertoires were generated with immunoSEQ multiplex PCR, while TCRdb's copy carries only in-frame clones and drops some. The table shows around 140,000 clones, with about 89% occurring only once. The sample taken for sequencing was peripheral blood. The receptors come from a man in his forties or fifties with active COVID-19.

This clone was picked up one time. The chain is built from TRBV9 and TRBJ1-4; TRBD1 aligns across 10 bases. Germline V lookup: CDR1 SGDLS, CDR2 YYNGEE. V gave up 3 bases and J gave up 7 bases; unmatched junction bases: 9. The CDR3 contains 16 residues. The CDR3 bases are TGTGCCAGCAGCGCCCGGGGAGGGACAGGGGTTGAAAAACTGTTTTTT. It encodes CASSARGGTGVEKLFF.

This chain links TRBV27 with TRBJ2-7; perhaps TRBD1 as D (6 bases). Germline V gives CDR1 MNHEY, CDR2 SMNVEV (reference sequence). The CDR3 covers 15 residues. Trimming removed 5 bases at V and 2 bases at J, with 16 bases between. The CDR3 here is CASSRLPGQTYEQYF. The CDR3, as DNA: TGTGCCAGCAGTCGCCTACCGGGACAAACCTACGAGCAGTACTTC.

The J gene is TRBJ2-7, the V gene TRBV6-5; D uncertain. CDR1 is MNHEY, CDR2 SVGAGI, per germline. V gave up 4 bases and J gave up 5 bases, with 6 bases separating them. This CDR3 is 11 amino acids long. The CDR3 DNA is TGTGCCAGCAGTTCCCTTAACGAGCAGTACTTC. Translating it yields CASSSLNEQYF.

The rearrangement joins TRBV5-1 to TRBJ1-2; a weak D match, TRBD1 (6 bases). Germline assignment: CDR1 SGHRS and CDR2 YFSETQ. CDR3 length equals 13 residues. V was pared by 0 bases and J by 6 bases, with 9 bases between. The CDR3 loop reads CASSLAHRDGYTF. As DNA, the CDR3 is TGCGCCAGCAGCTTGGCCCACAGGGATGGCTACACCTTC. Together with reference TRBV5-1 and TRBJ1-2, the CDR3 gives the full variable domain: KAGVTQTPRYLIKTRGQQVTLSCSPISGHRSVSWYQQTPGQGLQFLFEYFSETQRNKGNFPGRFSGRQFSNSRSEMNVSTLELGDSALYLCASSLAHRDGYTFGSGTRLTVV.

The chain recombines TRBV5-4 with TRBJ1-2; 8 positions agree with TRBD1. Germline V gene lookup returns CDR1 SGHNT and CDR2 YYREEE (reference sequence). J gave up 1 base and V 4 bases, and 9 bases lay outside the gene matches. The CDR3 length is 16 residues. The CDR3 sequence is CASSLRTGTFNYGYTF. CDR3 DNA: TGTGCCAGCAGCCTTCGGACAGGGACCTTTAACTATGGCTACACCTTC.

The chain combines TRBV6-2 or TRBV6-3 with TRBJ2-1; 8 bases align to TRBD1. This CDR3 comprises 16 residues. V was pared by 2 bases and J by 6 bases, with 9 bases of the junction left unmatched. Germline-derived CDR1 and CDR2 are MNHEY and SVGEGT. The CDR3 coding sequence is TGTGCCAGCAGTTACCTAACCGGGACAGGAGGCAATGAGCAGTTCTTC. It yields the protein CASSYLTGTGGNEQFF.

This clone appeared once. The V gene is TRBV18, the J gene TRBJ1-2; TRBD1 matches 9 bases. CDR1 KGHSH and CDR2 LQKENI come from the germline V gene. The CDR3 totals 16 residues. Trimming removed 3 bases from V and 8 bases from J; junction bases left unmatched: 13. The CDR3 DNA follows: TGTGCCAGCTCACCTCTTCAACAGACAGGGGGATCGGGCTACACCTTC. Protein product: CASSPLQQTGGSGYTF. Full variable domain (missing parts from reference TRBV18 and TRBJ1-2): NAGVMQNPRHLVRRRGQEARLRCSPMKGHSHVYWYRQLPEEGLKFMVYLQKENIIDESGMPKERFSAEFPKEGPSILRIQQVVRGDSAAYFCASSPLQQTGGSGYTFGSGTRLTVV.

The chain links TRBV5-1 to TRBJ2-2; 8 nucleotides line up with TRBD1. Germline V CDR1 and CDR2: SGHRS, YFSETQ. This CDR3 is 15 amino acids long. The ends lost 0 bases at V and 7 bases at J; junction bases unmatched: 5. CDR3 region: CASSLAVTGGGELFF. The CDR3 coding sequence is TGCGCCAGCAGCTTGGCTGTAACAGGGGGCGGGGAGCTGTTTTTT.

This clone was recorded only once. The gene calls are TRBV27 and TRBJ2-7, with 7 positions matching TRBD1. CDR3 size: 13 residues. The V segment lost 5 bases and the J segment 4 bases; nucleotides outside the gene matches: 5. The V gene's germline CDR1 is MNHEY and CDR2 SMNVEV (reference sequence). This chain's CDR3 is CASSPSQGYEQYF. The DNA for the CDR3 is TGTGCCAGCAGTCCCTCACAGGGGTACGAGCAGTACTTC.

This chain joins TRBV11-2 and TRBJ2-5; D is uncertain. The CDR3 has 15 residues. CDR1 SGHAT and CDR2 FQNNGV come from the germline V gene. Deletions cut 5 bases from V and 3 bases from J, with 16 bases between. CDR3 region: CASSRSPGLEETQYF. CDR3 nucleotide sequence: TGTGCCAGCAGCCGCAGTCCTGGTCTGGAAGAGACCCAGTACTTC.

This clone has just a few counts. Other DNA sequences of this sample code for an identical CDR3. The V and J genes are TRBV27 and TRBJ1-3; the D gene is possibly TRBD1 (5 bases). This CDR3 spans 14 amino acids. Trimming removed 2 bases at V and 2 bases at J, with 7 bases between. Germline CDR1 and CDR2: MNHEY and SMNVEV (reference sequence). The CDR3 sequence is CASSLGRAGNTIYF. The CDR3 DNA sequence: TGTGCCAGCAGTTTAGGCAGGGCTGGAAACACCATATATTTT.

The genes are TRBV11-3 and TRBJ1-3, with 9 bases aligning to TRBD1. Per the germline V gene, CDR1 is SGHNT and CDR2 is YENEEA. J was trimmed by 4 bases and V by 5 bases; bases with no gene match: 3. The CDR3 totals 14 residues. CDR3 sequence reads: CASSHTGGGNTIYF. DNA of the CDR3: TGTGCCAGCAGCCACACAGGGGGCGGAAACACCATATATTTT.

This chain connects TRBV3-1 (or the pseudogene TRBV3-2) to TRBJ2-7; TRBD2 matches 14 bases. The CDR3 loop spans 17 amino acids. The germline V gene has CDR1 LGHDT and CDR2 YNNKEL (reference sequence). J lost 5 bases, V lost 3 bases, and 9 bases had no gene match. The CDR3 loop is CASSHTGLAGGPDEQYF. As DNA, the CDR3 is TGTGCCAGCAGCCACACAGGACTAGCGGGGGGCCCTGACGAGCAGTACTTC.

The chain links TRBV5-1 to TRBJ2-7, with D possibly TRBD1 on 6 matching bases. This CDR3 region has 12 residues. V lost 3 bases, J lost 7 bases, and 11 bases lay in between. Germline V CDR1 and CDR2: SGHRS, YFSETQ. In DNA, the CDR3 is TGCGCCAGCAGCTGGCAGGGGCAGGAGCAGTACTTC. Its protein is CASSWQGQEQYF.

The chain couples TRBV7-2 to TRBJ2-1, with D perhaps matching TRBD2 (6 bases). CDR3 length: 14 residues. CDR1 is SGHTA, CDR2 FQGNSA, per germline. Deletions cut 3 bases from V and 7 bases from J, with 13 bases between. Written as DNA, the CDR3 is TGTGCCAGCAGCTTCGGGAGCCCTTGGAATGAGCAGTTCTTC. Its translation: CASSFGSPWNEQFF. Filled out from reference TRBV7-2 and TRBJ2-1, the complete variable domain reads GAGVSQSPSNKVTEKGKDVELRCDPISGHTALYWYRQSLGQGLEFLIYFQGNSAPDKSGLPSDRFSAERTGGSVSTLTIQRTQQEDSAVYLCASSFGSPWNEQFFGPGTRLTVL.

The rearrangement links TRBV6-2 or TRBV6-3 to TRBJ1-1; D unresolved. Germline V gene lookup returns CDR1 MNHEY and CDR2 SVGEGT. The CDR3 extends over 16 amino acids. Deletions cut 2 bases from V and 3 bases from J, with 16 bases between. The CDR3 spells CASSYIPGGHDTEAFF. The CDR3 DNA sequence: TGTGCCAGCAGTTACATTCCAGGAGGCCACGACACTGAAGCTTTCTTT.